A single sample gave rise to the 29 T cell receptor beta chains below, sequenced in a study of cytomegalovirus exposure and HLA in healthy donors. PCR used 60 Vbeta primers and 13 Jbeta primers. TCRdb keeps only in-frame clones here, not all; method: immunoSEQ multiplex PCR. This sample carries approximately 150,000 clones, over 60% of them seen once, and the ten largest clones take about 1.5%. The sample consisted of PBMCs. Receptor source: a woman aged 25 to 39 in good health and CMV-seronegative.

Only a few counts were recorded for this clone. The CDR3 here is CASSSGLAGVGTGELFF. CDR3 sequence (DNA): TGTGCCAGCAGTTCAGGACTAGCGGGAGTAGGGACCGGGGAGCTGTTTTTT. This chain uses TRBV27 with TRBJ2-2, with TRBD2 matching over 13 bases. The length of the CDR3 is 17 residues. Per the germline V gene, CDR1 is MNHEY and CDR2 is SMNVEV (reference sequence). Trimming removed 4 bases from V and 5 bases from J; junction bases left unmatched: 7.

Comment on this clone: One end of the junction fails to match germline, which may point to a read error. V usage is TRBV27 and J usage is TRBJ1-1; no reliable D call. Germline CDR1 and CDR2: MNHEY and SMNVEV (reference sequence). The CDR3 is 16 residues long. CDR3 in DNA: TGTGCCAGCAGTATATCACCTGGCGGAGGGAGGACTGAAGCTTTCTTT. Its translation: CASSISPGGGRTEAFF.

The CDR3 region has the DNA TGTGCCAGCAGTGACTATCGGACAGGTGGATACGAGCAGTACTTC. Protein: CASSDYRTGGYEQYF. The V gene is TRBV25-1, the J gene TRBJ2-7; 7 nucleotides agree with TRBD1. The V gene's germline CDR1 is MGHDK and CDR2 SYGVNS. This CDR3 contains 15 residues. V was pared by 3 bases and J by 4 bases, with 9 bases of the junction left unmatched.

CDR3 DNA sequence: TGTGCCAGCAGTTTTTCGGACATTTCGAATTCACCCCTCCACTTT. It codes for CASSFSDISNSPLHF. V gene TRBV27 combines with J gene TRBJ1-6, with D possibly being TRBD1 (5 bases). The CDR3 spans 15 residues. The germline V gene encodes CDR1 MNHEY and CDR2 SMNVEV (reference sequence). V was pared by 3 bases and J by 7 bases, with 13 bases between.

The rearrangement uses TRBV19 and TRBJ2-7; possible D gene TRBD2, 7 bases. CDR3 length equals 13 residues. Trimming removed 5 bases from V and 7 bases from J, with 15 bases in between. The germline V gene has CDR1 LNHDA and CDR2 SQIVND (reference sequence). The CDR3 is CASSSYREGEQYF. Written as DNA, the CDR3 is TGTGCCAGTAGTTCATACAGGGAGGGAGAGCAGTACTTC.

The rearrangement uses TRBV7-9 and TRBJ2-7, with 7 bases matching TRBD1. CDR3 length: 16 amino acids. The germline V gene encodes CDR1 SEHNR and CDR2 FQNEAQ (reference sequence). The ends lost 10 bases at V and 0 bases at J; junction bases unmatched: 15. The CDR3 coding sequence is TGTGCCACCCGGGACAGTGCGGTAGGGAGCTCCTACGAGCAGTACTTC. It codes for CATRDSAVGSSYEQYF.

The table lists this clone with a count of one. This chain connects TRBV2 to TRBJ1-5; maybe TRBD1 (6 bases). Germline values: CDR1 SNHLY, CDR2 FYNNEI. The CDR3 length is 16 residues. Trimming cost V 5 bases and J 2 bases, with 16 bases left between them. The CDR3: CASSSGEGVGNQPQHF. In DNA form, the CDR3 reads TGTGCCAGCAGTTCAGGGGAGGGTGTCGGCAATCAGCCCCAGCATTTT.

The V gene is TRBV5-1, the J gene TRBJ2-7; TRBD2 aligns across 14 bases. Germline CDR1 is SGHRS and CDR2 is YFSETQ. V shed 4 bases and J 5 bases; nucleotides not matched to a gene: 8. This CDR3 contains 16 residues. The DNA of the CDR3 is TGCGCCAGCAGCCTGACTAGCGGGAGGGCCAGAAACGAGCAGTACTTC. The encoded protein is CASSLTSGRARNEQYF.

Only one count was recorded for this clone. As DNA, the CDR3 is TGTGCCAGCGGATTAGGGACTAGCGGGAGGTTGGCGTCAGATACGCAGTATTTT. Encoded protein: CASGLGTSGRLASDTQYF. This rearrangement joins TRBV9 to TRBJ2-3; 15 bases agree with TRBD2. The germline V gene has CDR1 SGDLS and CDR2 YYNGEE. Trimming cost V 7 bases and J 4 bases; bases outside gene matches: 13. The CDR3 totals 18 residues.

The chain couples TRBV13 to TRBJ2-1; TRBD2 might be the D (5 bases). The germline V and J ends were trimmed by 1 base and 3 bases, with 10 bases remaining between them. The CDR3 length is 15 residues. Germline V gene sequence: CDR1 PRHDT, CDR2 FYEKMQ (reference sequence). CDR3 sequence: CASSLAGSFYNEQFF. The CDR3 DNA reads TGTGCCAGCAGCTTAGCGGGGTCGTTCTACAATGAGCAGTTCTTC.

In its sample, this clone was seen a few times. The chain has TRBV28 and TRBJ1-2, with unresolved D. This CDR3 region has 13 residues. V was cut by 2 bases and J by 7 bases, with 11 bases left in between. Germline values: CDR1 MDHEN, CDR2 SYDVKM. In DNA, the CDR3 is TGTGCCAGCAGTTTAAGAGACTACACTGGCTACACCTTC. Protein sequence: CASSLRDYTGYTF.

A note on this clone: The same CDR3 arises from other DNA sequences in this sample as well. In nucleotides, the CDR3 is TGTGCCAGCAGCATCAATCCTGAAGCGGGAAACACCATATATTTT. As protein: CASSINPEAGNTIYF. V is TRBV5-6 and J is TRBJ1-3; no reliable D call. V lost 4 bases and J 4 bases, leaving 15 bases between the germline ends. The CDR3 has 15 amino acids. Per germline, CDR1 SGHDT and CDR2 YYEEEE.

The rearrangement joins TRBV28 to TRBJ1-4; D may be TRBD1 (5 bases). The CDR3 totals 16 residues. Trimming left V 3 bases short and J 8 bases short, with 19 bases between. CDR1 MDHEN and CDR2 SYDVKM come from the germline V gene. The CDR3 protein is CASSLSPTENSEKLFF. In DNA form, the CDR3 reads TGTGCCAGCAGTTTGTCCCCGACAGAGAACTCCGAAAAACTGTTTTTT.

This chain connects TRBV6-1 to TRBJ2-7; no reliable D call. The CDR3 is 14 residues long. Trimming pared 1 base from V and 1 base from J, leaving 8 bases between. Germline V gene lookup returns CDR1 MNHNS and CDR2 SASEGT. CDR3 DNA sequence: TGTGCCAGCAGTGAAGACGTCCAGTCCTACGAGCAGTACTTC. It is translated as CASSEDVQSYEQYF.

J is TRBJ2-1 and V is TRBV19; the D gene is possibly TRBD2 (6 bases). Trimming took off 3 bases at V and 4 bases at J, with 22 bases between the two ends. The CDR3 covers 18 residues. Germline CDR1 reads LNHDA; CDR2 reads SQIVND (reference sequence). This chain's CDR3 is CASSIGRRAYLRYNEQFF. For the CDR3, the DNA is TGTGCCAGTAGTATCGGTAGGAGGGCCTACCTAAGGTACAATGAGCAGTTCTTC.

V and J are TRBV27 and TRBJ2-1, with 8 bases fitting TRBD2. The CDR3 runs to 16 residues. The J segment lost 4 bases and the V segment lost 6 bases, leaving 11 bases of the junction unmatched. The germline gives CDR1 MNHEY, CDR2 SMNVEV (reference sequence). The CDR3 is CASRNTSGITYNEQFF. The CDR3 DNA reads as TGTGCCAGCAGAAATACTAGCGGAATTACTTACAATGAGCAGTTCTTC.

J is TRBJ2-2 and V is TRBV11-2, with D possibly matching TRBD1 (6 bases). Trimming removed 6 bases at V and 4 bases at J, with 12 bases between. The germline V gene encodes CDR1 SGHAT and CDR2 FQNNGV. This CDR3 is 14 amino acids long. CDR3 sequence: CASSFTGPTGELFF. The CDR3 bases are TGTGCCAGCAGTTTTACAGGGCCCACCGGGGAGCTGTTTTTT.

V is TRBV19 and J is TRBJ1-5; TRBD1 matches 8 bases. The CDR3 loop spans 17 amino acids. Germline V lookup: CDR1 LNHDA, CDR2 SQIVND (reference sequence). Losses at the gene ends were 1 base for V and 1 base for J; bases not matched to a gene: 6. The CDR3, as DNA: TGTGCCAGTAGTATAGGAGTGGACAGGGAAAGCAATCAGCCCCAGCATTTT. Amino acid sequence: CASSIGVDRESNQPQHF.

V is TRBV5-6 and J is TRBJ2-5, with 8 bases aligning to TRBD1. Germline V gene lookup returns CDR1 SGHDT and CDR2 YYEEEE. Unmatched junction bases numbered 7, after V lost 4 bases and J lost 2 bases. The CDR3 totals 15 residues. CDR3 sequence reads: CASSRLDRGQETQYF. CDR3 nucleotides: TGTGCCAGCAGCAGACTCGACAGGGGACAAGAGACCCAGTACTTC. Together with reference TRBV5-6 and TRBJ2-5, the CDR3 gives the full variable domain: DAGVTQSPTHLIKTRGQQVTLRCSPKSGHDTVSWYQQALGQGPQFIFQYYEEEERQRGNFPDRFSGHQFPNYSSELNVNALLLGDSALYLCASSRLDRGQETQYFGPGTRLLVL.

This rearrangement joins TRBV7-3 to TRBJ2-1; TRBD1 aligns across 7 bases. The germline gives CDR1 SGHTA, CDR2 FQGTGA. V was clipped by 5 bases and J by 2 bases; unmatched bases: 9. This CDR3 is 16 amino acids long. The CDR3 sequence: CASSHEAGGAYNEQFF. For the CDR3, the DNA is TGTGCCAGCAGCCACGAAGCAGGGGGAGCCTACAATGAGCAGTTCTTC.

V gene TRBV7-9 combines with J gene TRBJ2-7; 8 nucleotides agree with TRBD1. The CDR3 loop spans 15 amino acids. Germline V CDR1 and CDR2: SEHNR, FQNEAQ (reference sequence). V was pared by 3 bases and J by 0 bases, with 4 bases of the junction left unmatched. DNA of the CDR3: TGTGCCAGCAGCTTTCTAACAGGGGGCTCCTACGAGCAGTACTTC. Translation: CASSFLTGGSYEQYF.

The gene calls are TRBV25-1 and TRBJ2-7, with TRBD1 as a possible D gene (5 bases). Germline CDR1 reads MGHDK; CDR2 reads SYGVNS. The V end lost 1 base, the J end lost 2 bases, and 15 bases lay between the germline ends. The CDR3 is 16 residues long. This CDR3 reads CASSELRVGATYEQYF. CDR3 DNA: TGTGCCAGCAGTGAATTAAGGGTAGGGGCTACCTACGAGCAGTACTTC.

This chain connects TRBV2 to TRBJ1-1; the D is unclear. The CDR3 totals 17 residues. The germline gives CDR1 SNHLY, CDR2 FYNNEI. V lost 4 bases to trimming and J lost 5 bases, with 23 bases between them. The CDR3 region is CASSVSGDPRPGTEAFF. Here the CDR3 DNA reads TGTGCCAGCAGTGTCTCTGGTGACCCCAGACCGGGTACTGAAGCTTTCTTT. The full variable domain, with the rest looked up from reference TRBV2 and TRBJ1-1, is EPEVTQTPSHQVTQMGQEVILRCVPISNHLYFYWYRQILGQKVEFLVSFYNNEISEKSEIFDDQFSVERPDGSNFTLKIRSTKLEDSAMYFCASSVSGDPRPGTEAFFGQGTRLTVV.

The rearrangement joins TRBV9 to TRBJ1-4; D unclear. Germline V gene sequence: CDR1 SGDLS, CDR2 YYNGEE. Trimming pared 4 bases from V and 8 bases from J, leaving 9 bases between. This CDR3 spans 12 amino acids. CDR3: CASSLNEEKLFF. The CDR3 bases are TGTGCCAGCAGCTTAAATGAGGAAAAACTGTTTTTT.

The V call is TRBV7-9, the J call TRBJ1-1; no clear D gene. V was cut by 5 bases and J by 3 bases, with 22 bases left in between. This CDR3 has 17 amino acids. The germline gives CDR1 SEHNR, CDR2 FQNEAQ (reference sequence). In DNA form, the CDR3 reads TGTGCCAGCAGCCTAACCCCGTTCCGACTCCCGGACACTGAAGCTTTCTTT. Translated, it gives CASSLTPFRLPDTEAFF. The complete variable domain, with remaining parts taken from reference TRBV7-9 and TRBJ1-1, reads DTGVSQNPRHKITKRGQNVTFRCDPISEHNRLYWYRQTLGQGPEFLTYFQNEAQLEKSRLLSDRFSAERPKGSFSTLEIQRTEQGDSAMYLCASSLTPFRLPDTEAFFGQGTRLTVV.

The chain joins TRBV4-2 to TRBJ2-7; 7 bases map to TRBD2. The length of the CDR3 is 16 residues. CDR1 is LGHNA, CDR2 YNFKEQ, per germline. The V gene end was trimmed by 2 bases and the J gene end by 0 bases; junction bases not matched to a gene: 7. The CDR3 sequence: CASSQPQRGGSYEQYF. In nucleotides, the CDR3 is TGTGCCAGCAGCCAACCTCAGCGGGGTGGCTCCTACGAGCAGTACTTC.

This sequence joins TRBV7-3 and TRBJ2-3, with TRBD2 identical over 10 bases. This CDR3 has 17 amino acids. V trimming: 1 base; J trimming: 2 bases; junction bases outside the gene matches: 6. CDR1 SGHTA and CDR2 FQGTGA come from the germline V gene. The CDR3 here is CASSLRPLAGSTDTQYF. CDR3 coding DNA: TGTGCCAGCAGCTTAAGGCCACTAGCGGGGTCCACAGATACGCAGTATTTT.

The genes are TRBV7-3 and TRBJ2-6, with TRBD1 identical over 7 bases. The V gene's germline CDR1 is SGHTA and CDR2 FQGTGA. With 3 bases clipped from V and 4 bases from J, the junction kept 3 bases outside the gene matches. CDR3 length: 15 amino acids. CDR3 in amino acids: CASSFKGGGANVLTF. The CDR3 bases are TGTGCCAGCAGCTTCAAAGGGGGCGGGGCCAACGTCCTGACTTTC.

This rearrangement joins TRBV6-5 to TRBJ1-2; 7 positions match TRBD1. Germline values: CDR1 MNHEY, CDR2 SVGAGI. The CDR3 consists of 13 residues. After removal of 6 bases from V and 10 bases from J, the junction contained 11 bases not matched to a gene. This chain's CDR3 is CASRTRGTAVYTF. The CDR3 bases are TGTGCCAGCAGGACGAGGGGGACAGCCGTCTACACCTTC.